What follows are 27 T cell receptor beta chains derived from one specimen sequenced in a study of T cell clones after liver transplantation. The assay was immunoSEQ multiplex PCR, and TCRdb's table has in-frame clones only and misses some. The sample gives roughly 100,000 clones, about 80% of which show up once; approximately 3% is in the top ten. Sequenced here: CD4+ T cells from blood, sampled about 50 months after liver transplant. The receptors here all came from a human patient who received a liver transplant. Some T cells may have originated in the graft donor.

The rearrangement uses TRBV28 and TRBJ2-3; the match to TRBD2 covers 10 bases. Germline V CDR1 and CDR2: MDHEN, SYDVKM. J was trimmed by 4 bases and V by 3 bases; bases with no gene match: 7. There are 16 residues in the CDR3. CDR3 in amino acids: CASSFPAGGTPDTQYF. CDR3 nucleotides: TGTGCCAGCAGTTTCCCAGCGGGAGGGACACCAGATACGCAGTATTTT.

The chain links TRBV28 to TRBJ2-5; D ambiguous. CDR1 is MDHEN, CDR2 SYDVKM, per germline. The CDR3 extends over 13 amino acids. V was trimmed by 3 bases and J by 5 bases, leaving 10 bases between them. CDR3 coding DNA: TGTGCCAGCAGTTTCCCGACGGGTGAGACCCAGTACTTC. It is translated as CASSFPTGETQYF.

The gene calls are TRBV28 and TRBJ2-7; maybe TRBD2 (6 bases). CDR1 is MDHEN and CDR2 is SYDVKM in the germline V gene. The CDR3 is 13 residues long. The ends were cut back, 8 bases at V and 4 bases at J, with 15 bases in the middle. The DNA for the CDR3 is TGTGCCAGCTATGAGAGGGGACTGTACGAGCAGTACTTC. Translation: CASYERGLYEQYF.

The chain has TRBV29-1 and TRBJ2-1; possibly TRBD2 for D (5 bases). CDR3 length equals 12 residues. Germline lookup yields CDR1 SQVTM and CDR2 ANQGSEA. V was trimmed by 6 bases and J by 1 base, leaving 7 bases between them. The CDR3 loop reads CSVRESYNEQFF. DNA of the CDR3: TGCAGCGTGAGGGAGTCCTACAATGAGCAGTTCTTC.

The rearrangement uses TRBV7-9 and TRBJ1-1; D unresolved. Germline-derived CDR1 and CDR2 are SEHNR and FQNEAQ (reference sequence). V was trimmed by 4 bases and J by 1 base, leaving 10 bases between them. The CDR3 runs 14 residues. This CDR3 is CASSSLNTNTEAFF. CDR3 bases: TGTGCCAGCAGCTCGCTCAACACGAACACTGAAGCTTTCTTT.

The chain has TRBV4-1 and TRBJ2-7; D may match TRBD1 or TRBD2 (6 bases each). CDR1 MGHRA and CDR2 YSYEKL come from the germline V gene. V lost 1 base to trimming and J lost 5 bases, with 18 bases between them. The CDR3 runs 16 residues. This chain's CDR3 is CASSQGRGSRENEQYF. CDR3 DNA: TGCGCCAGCAGCCAAGGAAGGGGGAGTCGGGAGAACGAGCAGTACTTC.

CDR3 coding DNA: TGTGCCAGCAGCCCTGACAGAAATCAGCCCCAGCATTTT. It yields the protein CASSPDRNQPQHF. The chain couples TRBV7-2 to TRBJ1-5; maybe TRBD1 (5 bases). Trimming pared 5 bases from V and 4 bases from J, leaving 9 bases between. The CDR3 has 13 residues. The germline V gene has CDR1 SGHTA and CDR2 FQGNSA.

The chain combines TRBV7-8 with TRBJ2-3, with D possibly TRBD2 on 5 matching bases. CDR1 SGHVS and CDR2 FQNEAQ come from the germline V gene. The V and J ends lost 4 bases and 5 bases respectively, with 10 bases between them. This CDR3 is 13 amino acids long. The CDR3, as DNA: TGTGCCAGCAGCTCCCCCGGGGTAGATACGCAGTATTTT. This gives the protein CASSSPGVDTQYF.

The chain couples TRBV6-5 to TRBJ1-2; D gene ambiguous. Germline CDR1 reads MNHEY; CDR2 reads SVGAGI. V gave up 6 bases and J gave up 4 bases, with 12 bases separating them. There are 13 residues in the CDR3. DNA of the CDR3: TGTGCCAGCAGAGAGTCGGGGATCTATGGCTACACCTTC. Amino acid sequence: CASRESGIYGYTF.

V is TRBV29-1 and J is TRBJ2-7, with 8 bases identical to TRBD1. V lost 1 base and J lost 3; bases outside the gene matches: 11. Germline CDR1 and CDR2: SQVTM and ANQGSEA. The CDR3 length is 16 residues. The CDR3 nucleotides read TGCAGCGTTGAAGTAGGAACAGGGGGAATCGTCTACGAGCAGTACTTC. Its protein product is CSVEVGTGGIVYEQYF.

CDR3 in DNA: TGTGCCAGCTCACCACCGAATTTAGCGGGAGGGACAGATACGCAGTATTTT. Protein sequence: CASSPPNLAGGTDTQYF. The rearrangement joins TRBV18 to TRBJ2-3; TRBD2 matches 11 bases. There are 17 residues in the CDR3. CDR1 and CDR2 from the germline V gene are KGHSH and LQKENI. Trimming at V came to 0 bases and at J to 3 bases, leaving 5 bases not matched to a gene.

The chain carries TRBV6-4 and TRBJ1-5; tentatively, D is TRBD1 (5 bases). From germline, CDR1 is MRHNA and CDR2 SNTAGT. This CDR3 has 13 residues. With 2 bases removed from V and 7 bases from J, the gap between germline ends came to 9 bases. CDR3 loop: CASSDRRGQPQHF. The DNA of the CDR3 is TGTGCCAGCAGTGACCGCCGGGGGCAGCCCCAGCATTTT.

The chain employs TRBV14 and TRBJ2-7; 11 nucleotides align to TRBD2. The length of the CDR3 is 18 residues. J gave up 6 bases and V 5 bases, and 18 bases lay outside the gene matches. Per germline, CDR1 SGHDN and CDR2 FVKESK. The CDR3 loop reads CASSKPRGETSGSLEQYF. DNA for the CDR3: TGTGCCAGCAGCAAACCCAGAGGGGAAACTAGCGGGAGTCTCGAGCAGTACTTC.

V and J are TRBV6-5 and TRBJ2-3; weak D call: TRBD2 (6 bases). The CDR3 sequence is 13 residues long. The V end was cut by 6 bases, the J end by 4 bases, with 11 bases between. CDR1 and CDR2 (germline): MNHEY, SVGAGI. In DNA, the CDR3 is TGTGCCAGCAGAAAACGCGGGGCAGATACGCAGTATTTT. Translating gives CASRKRGADTQYF.

V is TRBV5-1 and J is TRBJ2-3; TRBD2 matches at 9 bases. After removal of 8 bases from V and 7 bases from J, the junction contained 14 bases not matched to a gene. This CDR3 is 15 amino acids long. The germline V gene has CDR1 SGHRS and CDR2 YFSETQ. The CDR3: CASRRGSGSENTQYF. The DNA of the CDR3 is TGCGCCAGTAGAAGGGGTAGCGGGAGTGAGAATACGCAGTATTTT. Looking up the rest from reference TRBV5-1 and TRBJ2-3 gives the full variable domain: KAGVTQTPRYLIKTRGQQVTLSCSPISGHRSVSWYQQTPGQGLQFLFEYFSETQRNKGNFPGRFSGRQFSNSRSEMNVSTLELGDSALYLCASRRGSGSENTQYFGPGTRLTVL.

The chain recombines TRBV18 with TRBJ2-7; TRBD2 agrees at 12 bases. The CDR3 is 16 amino acids. CDR1 is KGHSH, CDR2 LQKENI, per germline. V lost 3 bases to trimming and J lost 0 bases; unmatched junction nucleotides: 3. The DNA of the CDR3 is TGTGCCAGCTCACCTCTAGCGGGGGGGAGCTCCTACGAGCAGTACTTC. This encodes CASSPLAGGSSYEQYF. Full variable domain (missing parts from reference TRBV18 and TRBJ2-7): NAGVMQNPRHLVRRRGQEARLRCSPMKGHSHVYWYRQLPEEGLKFMVYLQKENIIDESGMPKERFSAEFPKEGPSILRIQQVVRGDSAAYFCASSPLAGGSSYEQYFGPGTRLTVT.

This chain links TRBV5-8 with TRBJ1-5; D not resolved. Germline V gene data show CDR1 as SGHTS and CDR2 as YDEGEE. The CDR3 consists of 15 residues. Trimming removed 4 bases at V and 7 bases at J, with 18 bases between. The CDR3 loop is CASSPGERVAQPQHF. The CDR3 bases are TGTGCCAGCAGCCCGGGAGAACGAGTTGCCCAGCCCCAGCATTTT.

The chain has TRBV18 and TRBJ2-3; D is perhaps TRBD1 or TRBD2 (5 bases each). The germline V gene has CDR1 KGHSH and CDR2 LQKENI. V was trimmed by 3 bases and J by 4 bases, leaving 11 bases between them. CDR3 length: 14 amino acids. CDR3 residues: CASSPVGGADTQYF. The CDR3 DNA reads TGTGCCAGCTCACCGGTTGGGGGAGCAGATACGCAGTATTTT.

V and J are TRBV18 and TRBJ2-7; possibly TRBD1 for D (6 bases). Deletions cut 2 bases from V and 7 bases from J, with 15 bases between. Germline lookup yields CDR1 KGHSH and CDR2 LQKENI. This CDR3 spans 14 amino acids. As DNA, the CDR3 is TGTGCCAGCTCACCAGTACAGGGACCGCGGGAGCAGTACTTC. It codes for CASSPVQGPREQYF.

The chain carries TRBV5-1 and TRBJ2-7; 10 nucleotides agree with TRBD1. The ends lost 4 bases at V and 0 bases at J; junction bases unmatched: 10. CDR3 length equals 17 residues. Per the germline V gene, CDR1 is SGHRS and CDR2 is YFSETQ. The CDR3: CASSPGQGLGFSYEQYF. The CDR3 nucleotides are TGCGCCAGCAGCCCGGGACAGGGGTTGGGTTTCTCCTACGAGCAGTACTTC.

There are many counts of this clone. CDR3 amino acids: CASSFDMQPQHF. In nucleotides, the CDR3 is TGTGCCAGCAGCTTCGACATGCAGCCCCAGCATTTT. The rearrangement uses TRBV7-9 and TRBJ1-5, with unresolved D. This CDR3 is built from 12 residues. CDR1 is SEHNR, CDR2 FQNEAQ, per germline (reference sequence). The V gene lost 3 bases and the J gene lost 7 bases, with 7 bases spanning the gap.

This clone was found once. V gene TRBV5-1 combines with J gene TRBJ2-4; TRBD1 aligns across 8 bases. The CDR3 is 17 residues long. Looked up from germline, CDR1 is SGHRS and CDR2 is YFSETQ. The ends lost 4 bases at V and 2 bases at J; junction bases unmatched: 11. As DNA, the CDR3 is TGCGCCAGCAGCACCCTAGGACAGGGAGCAACCAAAAACATTCAGTACTTC. The encoded protein is CASSTLGQGATKNIQYF.

V usage is TRBV4-1 and J usage is TRBJ2-5; 7 bases align to TRBD2. The V and J ends lost 6 bases and 2 bases, in that order; junction bases with no gene match: 9. The germline V gene has CDR1 MGHRA and CDR2 YSYEKL. The CDR3 covers 15 residues. Here the CDR3 DNA reads TGCGCCAGCAGGTCGTCTGGACTAGGGCAAGAGACCCAGTACTTC. Its translation is CASRSSGLGQETQYF.

This sequence joins TRBV28 and TRBJ1-5, with a weak D call TRBD1 (6 bases). The V gene's germline CDR1 is MDHEN and CDR2 SYDVKM. CDR3 size: 15 residues. Deletions cut 3 bases from V and 2 bases from J, with 11 bases between. In DNA form, the CDR3 reads TGTGCCAGCAGTTTGACAGGTACGGGCAATCAGCCCCAGCATTTT. Protein product: CASSLTGTGNQPQHF.

This clone was counted between two and nine times. CDR3 sequence reads: CASSPGQVNSNQPQHF. The CDR3 DNA sequence: TGTGCCAGCAGTCCCGGACAGGTAAATAGCAATCAGCCCCAGCATTTT. The V gene is TRBV6-6, the J gene TRBJ1-5; 7 bases agree with TRBD1. The length of the CDR3 is 16 residues. Germline-derived CDR1 and CDR2 are MNHNY and SVGAGI (reference sequence). The V segment lost 5 bases and the J segment 0 bases; nucleotides outside the gene matches: 7.

CDR3 DNA: TGTGCCTGGAGTTCCCTTCAGGGAAATCAGCCCCAGCATTTT. As protein: CAWSSLQGNQPQHF. The chain employs TRBV30 and TRBJ1-5; D is perhaps TRBD1 (5 bases). V shed 2 bases and J shed 4 bases, with 12 bases lying between them. CDR1 and CDR2 (germline): GTSNPN, SVGIG (reference sequence). CDR3 length equals 14 residues. The full variable domain, completed using reference TRBV30 and TRBJ1-5, is SQTIHQWPATLVQPVGSPLSLECTVEGTSNPNLYWYRQAAGRGLQLLFYSVGIGQISSEVPQNLSASRPQDRQFILSSKKLLLSDSGFYLCAWSSLQGNQPQHFGDGTRLSIL.

The chain employs TRBV19 and TRBJ2-2, with D perhaps being TRBD1 or TRBD2 (5 bases each). Trimming removed 2 bases from V and 5 bases from J, with 12 bases in between. This CDR3 is built from 15 residues. CDR1 LNHDA and CDR2 SQIVND come from the germline V gene (reference sequence). The CDR3, as DNA: TGTGCCAGTAGTATAACGAGGGGTCGTACCGGGGAGCTGTTTTTT. It codes for CASSITRGRTGELFF. Together with reference TRBV19 and TRBJ2-2, the CDR3 gives the full variable domain: DGGITQSPKYLFRKEGQNVTLSCEQNLNHDAMYWYRQDPGQGLRLIYYSQIVNDFQKGDIAEGYSVSREKKESFPLTVTSAQKNPTAFYLCASSITRGRTGELFFGEGSRLTVL.